Sequencing of this T cell receptor (beta chain) was carried out in a study of cytomegalovirus exposure and HLA in healthy donors. In the study overall: The same platform was used for the roughly 120 validation repertoires as for the approximately 670 first-cohort repertoires, as reported in a later analysis. Study-level points and caveats: According to a subsequent analysis, TCR clusters identified in the first cohort showed a tendency to co-occur across the approximately 110 validation repertoires. Some public TCRs appeared in many individuals, while most sequences were rare.

This CDR3 contains 18 residues. Germline CDR1 SGHAT, CDR2 FQNNGV. V trimming: 5 bases; J trimming: 0 bases; junction bases outside the gene matches: 12. It was the approximately 130-subject validation cohort, separate from the approximately 620-subject first cohort, to which the donors belonged. With regard to this clone: What it binds is not known.

The protocol was immunoSEQ multiplex PCR, while the TCRdb copy is restricted to in-frame clones and leaves out a portion. The sample carries about 110,000 clones, roughly 89% recorded once. The J gene is TRBJ1-1, the V gene TRBV11-2; 10 nucleotides agree with TRBD1. This receptor was identified in a woman between 18 and 30 years old in good health and CMV-seronegative. The sample consisted of PBMCs. CDR3 in amino acids: CASSPWTGGIGMNTEAFF. CDR3 coding DNA: TGTGCCAGCAGCCCCTGGACAGGGGGAATCGGAATGAACACTGAAGCTTTCTTT.